Detailed here is one T cell receptor beta chain. What it recognizes is unknown. Germline CDR1 reads SGDLS; CDR2 reads YYNGEE. The junction had 6 bases not matched to a gene; V was cut back by 3 bases and J by 6 bases. This CDR3 spans 14 amino acids. The sample comes from a study of T cell responses to AZD1222 COVID-19 vaccine. On the study more broadly: Pooling covered second doses at about 4 or about 12 weeks.

Regarding the study as a whole: Dominant at 160-218 and 743-854, vaccine-associated CD4 TCRs also spanned spike. Seropositive status at baseline applied to only six AZD1222 recipients.

The method was immunoSEQ multiplex PCR; TCRdb's version includes in-frame clones alone and lacks a portion of them. The table includes 95,000 to 150,000 clones, around 87% detected once. The chain employs TRBV9 and TRBJ2-7, with 10 bases lining up with TRBD1. The sequence derives from an adult in good health. The sample here was peripheral blood, taken on day 0 of AZD1222 vaccination. CDR3 DNA sequence: TGTGCCAGCAGCGATACCGGGACAGGGGCCGAGCAGTACTTC. This encodes CASSDTGTGAEQYF.